Presented here are 16 T cell receptor beta chains from one specimen sequenced in a study of beta chain features in type 1 diabetes (dated by TCRdb to between 2018 and 2020). Points the paper makes about the study in general: A moderate but significant shortening of TCRB CDR3 length was observed in type 1 diabetes patients in all four CD4+ subsets.

Their antigens remain unidentified. The library was built by means of the immunoSEQ multiplex PCR assay. All of the isolated RNA was reverse transcribed with the High Capacity cDNA Reverse Transcription Kit, so expressed TCRB transcripts were sequenced. TCRdb's version of the immuneACCESS table is confined to in-frame rearrangements and falls short of the full clone set. An unresolved V gene accounts for under half of the shortfall where checked; the remainder is of unknown origin. In this sample the table shows 95,000 to 150,000 clones, roughly 15% of which occur a single time. Jointly, the top ten make up over 2% of the sample. Material for sequencing was central memory CD4+ T cells from blood. These receptors were collected from a man younger than 40 with type 1 diabetes.

V gene TRBV2 combines with J gene TRBJ1-2; D remains ambiguous. The CDR3 consists of 13 residues. Germline V gene lookup returns CDR1 SNHLY and CDR2 FYNNEI. V was pared by 8 bases and J by 4 bases, with 14 bases between. The CDR3 region has the DNA TGTGCCAGCGGAGTGGAGGCCATCTATGGCTACACCTTC. Residues: CASGVEAIYGYTF.

The gene calls are TRBV25-1 and TRBJ2-6; no definite D call. V shed 5 bases and J shed 0 bases, with 8 bases lying between them. There are 15 residues in the CDR3. Germline V gene data show CDR1 as MGHDK and CDR2 as SYGVNS. CDR3 sequence: CASSRSRSGANVLTF. CDR3 DNA: TGTGCCAGCAGTAGATCTCGCTCTGGGGCCAACGTCCTGACTTTC.

The V gene is TRBV4-2, the J gene TRBJ1-1; D is perhaps TRBD1 (5 bases). The CDR3 is 15 amino acids. The germline CDR1 and CDR2 sequences are LGHNA and YNFKEQ. Trimming left V 0 bases short and J 5 bases short, with 13 bases between. Here the CDR3 DNA reads TGTGCCAGCAGCCAAGATTTGCCAGGGTGGACTGAAGCTTTCTTT. It codes for CASSQDLPGWTEAFF.

V and J are TRBV27 and TRBJ1-1; possibly TRBD1 for D (5 bases). Between the trimmed V and J ends, which lost 4 bases and 6 bases, there was a span of 12 bases. The CDR3 length is 13 residues. Germline V gene lookup returns CDR1 MNHEY and CDR2 SMNVEV (reference sequence). CDR3 nucleotide sequence: TGTGCCAGCAGTTCGTCGGGGCGGGCTGAAGCTTTCTTT. Its translation is CASSSSGRAEAFF.

This clone was counted between two and nine times. The V call is TRBV30, the J call TRBJ2-3; D unresolved. The CDR3 extends over 14 amino acids. Trimming stripped 1 base from V and 7 bases from J, with 15 bases between. Germline assignment: CDR1 GTSNPN and CDR2 SVGIG (reference sequence). This chain's CDR3 is CAWSAGIPTHTQYF. The CDR3 bases are TGTGCCTGGAGTGCCGGAATACCTACACATACGCAGTATTTT. Combining the CDR3 with reference TRBV30 and TRBJ2-3 gives the whole variable domain SQTIHQWPATLVQPVGSPLSLECTVEGTSNPNLYWYRQAAGRGLQLLFYSVGIGQISSEVPQNLSASRPQDRQFILSSKKLLLSDSGFYLCAWSAGIPTHTQYFGPGTRLTVL.

Regarding this clone: Other DNA sequences in this sample translate to the same CDR3. This chain connects TRBV2 to TRBJ2-6, with D hard to call. V was cut by 6 bases and J by 3 bases, with 12 bases left in between. The germline CDR1 and CDR2 sequences are SNHLY and FYNNEI. The CDR3 extends over 15 amino acids. CDR3 DNA sequence: TGTGCCAGCAGGGTTCAGCTGGTTGGGGCCAACGTCCTGACTTTC. This codes for CASRVQLVGANVLTF.

This clone was seen more than once but under ten times. This chain links TRBV5-4 with TRBJ2-5; D not certain. Trimming cost V 3 bases and J 2 bases, with 11 bases left between them. The germline CDR1 and CDR2 sequences are SGHNT and YYREEE (reference sequence). The CDR3 contains 14 residues. Written as DNA, the CDR3 is TGTGCCAGCAGCTCGTGGGGATCGCAAGAGACCCAGTACTTC. Translation: CASSSWGSQETQYF.

A few counts support this clone. The CDR3 region has the DNA TGCGCCAGCAGCCAAGATCTAGGGGGGGTGTCAGATACGCAGTATTTT. It translates to CASSQDLGGVSDTQYF. The V and J genes are TRBV4-3 and TRBJ2-3; D is perhaps TRBD2 (7 bases). The CDR3 spans 16 residues. V dropped 0 bases and J dropped 4 bases, with 14 bases sitting between them. Germline V gene sequence: CDR1 LGHNA, CDR2 YSLEER.

This clone occurred a few times. The rearrangement joins TRBV6-5 to TRBJ1-2; TRBD1 might be the D (5 bases). V gave up 6 bases and J gave up 1 base, with 9 bases separating them. Germline-derived CDR1 and CDR2 are MNHEY and SVGAGI. The CDR3 is made up of 13 amino acids. This CDR3 is CASRRGFNYGYTF. For the CDR3, the DNA is TGTGCCAGCAGAAGGGGCTTTAACTATGGCTACACCTTC.

The V call is TRBV4-1, the J call TRBJ2-3; the D is unclear. The CDR3 loop spans 17 amino acids. Trimming left V 0 bases short and J 0 bases short, with 13 bases between. Germline V gene data show CDR1 as MGHRA and CDR2 as YSYEKL. The CDR3, as DNA: TGCGCCAGCAGCCAAGATTCGAGGATCTCTAGCACAGATACGCAGTATTTT. Protein sequence: CASSQDSRISSTDTQYF.

This clone was seen repeatedly, ten times or more. V usage is TRBV9 and J usage is TRBJ2-1; D might be TRBD2 (6 bases). The germline CDR1 and CDR2 sequences are SGDLS and YYNGEE. The CDR3 runs to 15 residues. The V end lost 2 bases, the J end lost 1 base, and 10 bases lay between the germline ends. Here the CDR3 reads CASSVGLPSYNEQFF. The CDR3 region has the DNA TGTGCCAGCAGCGTGGGACTGCCGTCCTACAATGAGCAGTTCTTC.

This chain uses TRBV27 with TRBJ1-6; tentatively, D is TRBD1 (5 bases). From germline, CDR1 is MNHEY and CDR2 SMNVEV (reference sequence). V lost 5 bases, J lost 15 bases, and 14 bases lay in between. CDR3 length: 12 amino acids. DNA of the CDR3: TGTGCCAGCAGTCTGACCGGTAGGGGCCTCCACTTT. Translated: CASSLTGRGLHF.

Only a few counts were recorded for this clone. V and J are TRBV27 and TRBJ1-1; unclear D gene. V lost 5 bases, J lost 6 bases, and 13 bases lay in between. CDR1 MNHEY and CDR2 SMNVEV come from the germline V gene (reference sequence). This CDR3 comprises 13 residues. This CDR3 reads CASSLQGLSEAFF. The CDR3 bases are TGTGCCAGCAGTCTCCAAGGGTTGTCTGAAGCTTTCTTT.

V and J are TRBV7-2 and TRBJ2-7; D might be TRBD1 (6 bases). Germline CDR1 is SGHTA and CDR2 is FQGNSA. CDR3 size: 14 residues. Trimming removed 8 bases from V and 0 bases from J, with 14 bases in between. CDR3 in DNA: TGTGCCAGCGGCGCAGGGGCGACCTCCTACGAGCAGTACTTC. Protein sequence: CASGAGATSYEQYF.

The chain is built from TRBV30 and TRBJ2-2; D possibly corresponds to TRBD2 (6 bases). This CDR3 has 11 amino acids. The V end was cut by 5 bases, the J end by 5 bases, with 6 bases between. The germline gives CDR1 GTSNPN, CDR2 SVGIG (reference sequence). Written as DNA, the CDR3 is TGTGCCTGGGGGGGGACCGGGGAGCTGTTTTTT. Residues: CAWGGTGELFF. The full variable domain, completed using reference TRBV30 and TRBJ2-2, is SQTIHQWPATLVQPVGSPLSLECTVEGTSNPNLYWYRQAAGRGLQLLFYSVGIGQISSEVPQNLSASRPQDRQFILSSKKLLLSDSGFYLCAWGGTGELFFGEGSRLTVL.

The genes are TRBV27 and TRBJ1-2; the D gene is possibly TRBD1 (5 bases). The CDR3 spans 13 residues. Trimming shortened V by 0 bases and J by 7 bases, and 9 bases separated the two germline ends. The V gene's germline CDR1 is MNHEY and CDR2 SMNVEV (reference sequence). CDR3 nucleotides: TGTGCCAGCAGTTTATCCGGGACTGGTGGCTACACCTTC. The encoded protein is CASSLSGTGGYTF.